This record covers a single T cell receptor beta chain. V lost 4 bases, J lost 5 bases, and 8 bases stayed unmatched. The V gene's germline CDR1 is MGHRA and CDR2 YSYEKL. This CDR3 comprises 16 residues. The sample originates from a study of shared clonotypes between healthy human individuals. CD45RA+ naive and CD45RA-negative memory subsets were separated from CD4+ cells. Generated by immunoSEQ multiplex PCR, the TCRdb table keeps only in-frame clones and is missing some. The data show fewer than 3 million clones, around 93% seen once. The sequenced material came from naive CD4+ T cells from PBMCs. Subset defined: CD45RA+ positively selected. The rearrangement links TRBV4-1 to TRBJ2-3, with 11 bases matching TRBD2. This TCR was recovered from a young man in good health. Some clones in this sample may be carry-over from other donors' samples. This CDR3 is CASSLAGGPGGDTQYF. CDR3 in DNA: TGCGCCAGCAGCCTAGCGGGAGGGCCAGGAGGAGATACGCAGTATTTT.